This record covers a single TCR beta chain. Its antigen is as yet unknown. These data come from a study of shared clonotypes between healthy human individuals. Study-level background: Samples came from two female and three male donors aged 18 to 49.

Naive CD8 cells lacked CD45RO and underwent positive selection for CCR7, leaving out terminally differentiated effector memory CD45RA+ cells. V shed 5 bases and J 4 bases; nucleotides not matched to a gene: 8. The CDR3 totals 15 residues. Germline CDR1 reads MDHEN; CDR2 reads SYDVKM. Broader study findings: It was observed that about 5% of naive CD4 clonotypes were shared across a few donors. Generally, naive subsets came out with larger estimated richness than memory subsets.

For sorted subsets, 150 to 200 ng DNA per replicate equaled 30,000 or so T cell genomes. This table comes from immunoSEQ multiplex PCR, and its TCRdb copy is limited to in-frame clones, with some not included. In the table there are some 2.1 million clones, less than 95% of which are singletons. This TCR was sampled from a man between 18 and 35 years old in good health. This sequence joins TRBV28 and TRBJ2-5; TRBD1 aligns across 9 bases. The sequenced sample consisted of naive CD8+ T cells sorted from blood. The CDR3 DNA is TGTGCCAGCAGTAACTCACAGGGGGCGGGAGAGACCCAGTACTTC. This codes for CASSNSQGAGETQYF.